These T cell receptor beta chains were read from a single sample in a study of identical twins. TCRdb analysed the 5' RACE reads with MiXCR anew, one entry per CDR3 protein. This sample carries 450,000 or so distinct CDR3 sequences, 24% of them seen once, and the ten largest clones take about 2.7%. These data were also reused for a study on T cells expressing NK-cell markers.

The sample was CD4+ T cells sorted from blood. The receptor set was obtained from a woman aged 18-30 years in good health. CDR3s leave out the opening cysteine and the closing phenylalanine or tryptophan. Clone size is given for some rows only: seen once, a few or many times, or a class if the clone is expanded.

j_gene: TRBJ2-6; abundance: NA; v_gene: TRBV10-3; CDR3aa: AISPDPGANVLT
j_gene: TRBJ2-7; abundance: few; v_gene: TRBV7-8; CDR3aa: ASSRAGDEQY
j_gene: TRBJ2-1; abundance: NA; v_gene: TRBV7-2; CDR3aa: ASSLVALADHEQF
j_gene: TRBJ2-3; abundance: NA; v_gene: TRBV10-3; CDR3aa: AISESGGAVDTQY
j_gene: TRBJ2-7; abundance: NA; v_gene: TRBV25-1; CDR3aa: ASSPTSRSYEQY
j_gene: TRBJ2-3; abundance: NA; v_gene: TRBV29-1; CDR3aa: SVEDRLAVHTDTQY
j_gene: TRBJ2-7; abundance: NA; v_gene: TRBV11-1; CDR3aa: ASSFRTRYEQY
j_gene: TRBJ2-2; abundance: few; v_gene: TRBV10-1; CDR3aa: ASSETIHTGELF
j_gene: TRBJ2-2; abundance: NA; v_gene: TRBV9; CDR3aa: ASSATPTGELF
j_gene: TRBJ2-3; abundance: few; v_gene: TRBV5-1; CDR3aa: ASSLGTTVTDTQY
j_gene: TRBJ1-3; abundance: NA; v_gene: TRBV20-1; CDR3aa: SAIPLRNSGNTIY
j_gene: TRBJ2-5; abundance: few; v_gene: TRBV5-1; CDR3aa: ASSPRVGLQETQY
j_gene: TRBJ1-1; abundance: many; v_gene: TRBV7-2; CDR3aa: ASSPTLQNTEAF
j_gene: TRBJ2-5; abundance: NA; v_gene: TRBV6-1; CDR3aa: ASRPTGSSLETQY
j_gene: TRBJ2-7; abundance: few; v_gene: TRBV12-3/TRBV12-4; CDR3aa: ASSTGTGYTEQY
j_gene: TRBJ2-7; abundance: many; v_gene: TRBV27; CDR3aa: ASSLSRAYEQY
j_gene: TRBJ2-7; abundance: few; v_gene: TRBV7-2; CDR3aa: ASSLAPGSSGEQY
j_gene: TRBJ1-4; abundance: many; v_gene: TRBV27; CDR3aa: ASSRQGKNEKLF
j_gene: TRBJ1-1; abundance: few; v_gene: TRBV29-1; CDR3aa: SVFFQNTEAF
j_gene: TRBJ2-3; abundance: few; v_gene: TRBV12-3/TRBV12-4; CDR3aa: ASSIGHTQY
j_gene: TRBJ2-7; abundance: few; v_gene: TRBV6-2/TRBV6-3; CDR3aa: ASSYSGQGMGEQY
j_gene: TRBJ1-2; abundance: few; v_gene: TRBV6-1; CDR3aa: ASSGTVGRTIYGYT
j_gene: TRBJ2-7; abundance: NA; v_gene: TRBV7-9; CDR3aa: ASSPQTGIGYEQY
j_gene: TRBJ1-4; abundance: once; v_gene: TRBV6-2/TRBV6-3; CDR3aa: ASSWVAWSATNEKLF
j_gene: TRBJ1-4; abundance: NA; v_gene: TRBV29-1; CDR3aa: SAQRAKNEKLF
j_gene: TRBJ1-2; abundance: NA; v_gene: TRBV29-1; CDR3aa: SVGSQPYYGYT
j_gene: TRBJ2-7; abundance: few; v_gene: TRBV6-2/TRBV6-3; CDR3aa: ASKITVGSYEQY
j_gene: TRBJ2-1; abundance: few; v_gene: TRBV9; CDR3aa: ASSFRLADPHEQF
j_gene: TRBJ2-1; abundance: few; v_gene: TRBV9; CDR3aa: ASSGGPRSALSYNEQF
j_gene: TRBJ2-5; abundance: NA; v_gene: TRBV28; CDR3aa: ASSFLGTAEETQY
j_gene: TRBJ2-7; abundance: NA; v_gene: TRBV20-1; CDR3aa: SVGILGYEQY
j_gene: TRBJ2-3; abundance: NA; v_gene: TRBV7-9; CDR3aa: ASSPGTSGNTDTQY
j_gene: TRBJ2-7; abundance: NA; v_gene: TRBV9; CDR3aa: ASSARGQTGYEQY
j_gene: TRBJ2-7; abundance: NA; v_gene: TRBV19; CDR3aa: ASSIGFPMGEQY
j_gene: TRBJ2-1; abundance: NA; v_gene: TRBV7-9; CDR3aa: ASSAALEQF
j_gene: TRBJ2-7; abundance: NA; v_gene: TRBV12-5; CDR3aa: ASGLVMSSYEQY
j_gene: TRBJ2-5; abundance: NA; v_gene: TRBV29-1; CDR3aa: SVVQQGFRETQY
j_gene: TRBJ1-5; abundance: NA; v_gene: TRBV9; CDR3aa: ASSVGGGNQPQH
j_gene: TRBJ2-1; abundance: NA; v_gene: TRBV11-2; CDR3aa: ASRALAGAYNEQF
j_gene: TRBJ2-5; abundance: NA; v_gene: TRBV6-1; CDR3aa: ASSEFIEETQY
j_gene: TRBJ2-5; abundance: NA; v_gene: TRBV20-1; CDR3aa: SALKGLGPGTQY
j_gene: TRBJ2-2; abundance: few; v_gene: TRBV9; CDR3aa: ASCASGSNTGELF
j_gene: TRBJ2-7; abundance: NA; v_gene: TRBV9; CDR3aa: ASSVEDSYEQY
j_gene: TRBJ2-7; abundance: NA; v_gene: TRBV20-1; CDR3aa: SARDAAREQY